This passage covers 15 T cell receptor beta chains from one sample sequenced in a study of vaccination effects on CD4 cells after COVID-19. Subsequent to a culture period of around 10 days, CD4+ T cells were isolated. Either the mRNA-1273 or the BNT162b2 vaccine was given to participants as two doses. Some clones are missing from TCRdb's copy, which holds only in-frame ones; the method was immunoSEQ multiplex PCR. This sample carries around 50,000 clones, around 70% of them seen once, and the ten largest clones take about 6.7%. These receptors are not linked to any known antigen. Sequenced material: CD4+ T cells from PBMCs cultured without peptide, taken after COVID-19 vaccination. Receptor source: a human donor who received a COVID-19 vaccine.

This clone was picked up one time. V usage is TRBV10-2 and J usage is TRBJ1-5; weak D call: TRBD1 (5 bases). Looked up from germline, CDR1 is WSHSY and CDR2 is SAAADI. V lost 7 bases and J lost 1, with 11 bases in between. This CDR3 region has 14 residues. The CDR3, as DNA: TGCGCCAGCAACCAGGGAGGGAGCAATCAGCCCCAGCATTTT. Protein product: CASNQGGSNQPQHF.

This rearrangement joins TRBV27 to TRBJ2-7; D is perhaps TRBD1 (6 bases). V was trimmed by 5 bases and J by 0 bases, leaving 11 bases between them. The CDR3 is made up of 14 amino acids. CDR1 and CDR2 (germline): MNHEY, SMNVEV (reference sequence). Here the CDR3 reads CASSHDRISYEQYF. The CDR3 coding sequence is TGTGCCAGCAGTCACGACAGGATCTCCTACGAGCAGTACTTC.

V and J are TRBV5-4 and TRBJ2-2, with 16 bases lining up with TRBD2. The trim removed 4 bases at V and 6 bases at J, leaving 15 bases unmatched. The CDR3 is made up of 20 amino acids. CDR1 and CDR2 from the germline V gene are SGHNT and YYREEE (reference sequence). The CDR3 sequence: CASSRSGLAGGPLSSGELFF. The CDR3 coding sequence is TGTGCCAGCAGCCGGTCGGGACTAGCGGGGGGGCCTTTGTCTTCCGGGGAGCTGTTTTTT.

The rearrangement joins TRBV27 to TRBJ1-5; TRBD1 matches at 7 bases. V lost 5 bases, J lost 3 bases, and 4 bases stayed unmatched. Germline V gene lookup returns CDR1 MNHEY and CDR2 SMNVEV (reference sequence). The CDR3 has 14 amino acids. CDR3 nucleotides: TGTGCCAGCAGTCCTCAGGGGGACAATCAGCCCCAGCATTTT. It specifies CASSPQGDNQPQHF.

The gene calls are TRBV27 and TRBJ2-1, with 9 bases identical to TRBD2. The CDR3 sequence is 14 residues long. V trimming: 2 bases; J trimming: 4 bases; junction bases outside the gene matches: 0. Germline CDR1 reads MNHEY; CDR2 reads SMNVEV (reference sequence). The CDR3 sequence is CASSLAGGYNEQFF. The CDR3 DNA is TGTGCCAGCAGTTTAGCGGGAGGGTACAATGAGCAGTTCTTC.

The chain carries TRBV30 and TRBJ2-6; TRBD1 or TRBD2 may be the D gene (6 bases each). The CDR3 contains 15 residues. The ends were cut back, 2 bases at V and 4 bases at J, with 12 bases in the middle. Germline values: CDR1 GTSNPN, CDR2 SVGIG (reference sequence). CDR3 loop: CAWSPGGAGANVLTF. For the CDR3, the DNA is TGTGCCTGGAGTCCCGGGGGCGCCGGGGCCAACGTCCTGACTTTC.

This clone was seen once. The chain links TRBV5-1 to TRBJ2-1, with 10 bases matching TRBD2. This CDR3 has 17 amino acids. The V and J ends lost 4 bases and 6 bases, in that order; junction bases with no gene match: 13. Per the germline V gene, CDR1 is SGHRS and CDR2 is YFSETQ. CDR3 in DNA: TGCGCCAGCAGCCTTAGAATGAGCGGGGGGGCGATCAATGAGCAGTTCTTC. The encoded protein is CASSLRMSGGAINEQFF. Looking up the rest from reference TRBV5-1 and TRBJ2-1 gives the full variable domain: KAGVTQTPRYLIKTRGQQVTLSCSPISGHRSVSWYQQTPGQGLQFLFEYFSETQRNKGNFPGRFSGRQFSNSRSEMNVSTLELGDSALYLCASSLRMSGGAINEQFFGPGTRLTVL.

The chain joins TRBV4-2 to TRBJ2-5, with 10 bases matching TRBD2. CDR1 is LGHNA, CDR2 YNFKEQ, per germline. This CDR3 spans 17 amino acids. Losses at the gene ends were 2 bases for V and 4 bases for J; bases not matched to a gene: 10. DNA of the CDR3: TGTGCCAGCAGCCAAACAGGAGCGGGGGGGCGGGGAGAGACCCAGTACTTC. Protein product: CASSQTGAGGRGETQYF.

The CDR3 DNA sequence: TGTGCCAGCAGCTTGGACAGGGGGACAGCGAATGAGCAGTACTTC. Translated, it gives CASSLDRGTANEQYF. V gene TRBV5-4 combines with J gene TRBJ2-7, with TRBD1 matching over 8 bases. J lost 7 bases, V lost 0 bases, and 9 bases had no gene match. In germline, CDR1 is SGHNT, CDR2 YYREEE (reference sequence). This CDR3 is built from 15 residues.

The chain couples TRBV6-5 to TRBJ1-2; D remains ambiguous. This CDR3 has 13 residues. The germline V gene encodes CDR1 MNHEY and CDR2 SVGAGI. V lost 0 bases and J 4 bases, leaving 6 bases between the germline ends. The CDR3 loop reads CASSYSLSYGYTF. CDR3 DNA: TGTGCCAGCAGTTACTCACTGAGCTATGGCTACACCTTC.

The chain combines TRBV10-3 with TRBJ1-4; the D gene is possibly TRBD1 (5 bases). The germline CDR1 and CDR2 sequences are ENHRY and SYGVKD. Trimming left V 3 bases short and J 6 bases short, with 11 bases between. The CDR3 spans 14 residues. CDR3 in amino acids: CAISDKGTDEKLFF. In nucleotides, the CDR3 is TGTGCCATCAGTGATAAGGGGACGGATGAAAAACTGTTTTTT.

A few counts support this clone. The gene calls are TRBV3-1 (or the pseudogene TRBV3-2) and TRBJ2-2; TRBD2 aligns across 9 bases. The trim removed 10 bases at V and 6 bases at J, leaving 18 bases unmatched. Germline CDR1 reads LGHDT; CDR2 reads YNNKEL (reference sequence). This CDR3 spans 17 amino acids. CDR3 loop: CATHGIAGDPYSGELFF. As DNA, the CDR3 is TGTGCCACCCACGGGATAGCGGGGGATCCGTATTCCGGGGAGCTGTTTTTT.

Of note for this clone: The junction departs from germline at one end; a sequencing error may be responsible. This chain joins TRBV6-6 and TRBJ2-7; D may be TRBD1 (6 bases). Per the germline V gene, CDR1 is MNHNY and CDR2 is SVGAGI (reference sequence). The CDR3 totals 14 residues. The CDR3 loop is CASSNGRSSGKGDF. As DNA, the CDR3 is TGTGCCAGCAGTAACGGGCGGAGTTCGGGAAAGGGGGACTTC.

The gene calls are TRBV30 and TRBJ1-1; no firm D call. The CDR3 is made up of 13 amino acids. Per the germline V gene, CDR1 is GTSNPN and CDR2 is SVGIG (reference sequence). V lost 3 bases and J 1 base, leaving 9 bases between the germline ends. CDR3 sequence: CAWRLHQNTEAFF. The CDR3 DNA sequence: TGTGCCTGGAGGTTACACCAGAACACTGAAGCTTTCTTT.

This chain joins TRBV14 and TRBJ2-3, with D perhaps given as TRBD1 or TRBD2 (5 bases each). From germline, CDR1 is SGHDN and CDR2 FVKESK. There are 15 residues in the CDR3. V lost 4 bases and J 3 bases, leaving 14 bases between the germline ends. CDR3 amino acids: CASSRDLTSTDTQYF. Here the CDR3 DNA reads TGTGCCAGCAGCCGGGACCTTACCTCAACAGATACGCAGTATTTT.